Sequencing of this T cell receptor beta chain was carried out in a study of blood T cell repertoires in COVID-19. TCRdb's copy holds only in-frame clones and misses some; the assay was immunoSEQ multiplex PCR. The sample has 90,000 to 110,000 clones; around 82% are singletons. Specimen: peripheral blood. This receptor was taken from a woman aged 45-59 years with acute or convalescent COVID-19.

CDR3: CASSSPSLGWVGYTF. The CDR3 DNA is TGTGCCAGCAGTTCACCTTCCCTAGGCTGGGTGGGCTACACCTTC. The V and J genes are TRBV28 and TRBJ1-2, with no clear D. With 4 bases removed from V and 8 bases from J, the gap between germline ends came to 20 bases. There are 15 residues in the CDR3. The V gene's germline CDR1 is MDHEN and CDR2 SYDVKM.